Listed here is a single TCR beta chain. The data originate from a study of blood T cell repertoires in COVID-19. Turning to the study itself: COVID-19 samples from acute and convalescent phases originated in the United States, Italy and Spain. PBMCs, B-cell-depleted T cells, or T cells were the source of the cDNA or gDNA that made up the material.

Repertoires were generated with immunoSEQ multiplex PCR, while TCRdb's copy carries only in-frame clones and drops some. Of about 180,000 clones listed, about 85% are singletons. The CDR3 is made up of 13 amino acids. The germline V and J ends were trimmed by 3 bases and 4 bases, with 9 bases remaining between them. Germline assignment: CDR1 LGHNT and CDR2 FRNRAP. The chain employs TRBV12-5 and TRBJ1-2, with unresolved D. This clonotype was sampled from a woman aged 80 or over with acute or convalescent COVID-19. The specimen was peripheral blood. The CDR3 protein is CASGLRAGYGYTF. DNA for the CDR3: TGTGCTAGTGGTTTACGCGCTGGCTATGGCTACACCTTC.